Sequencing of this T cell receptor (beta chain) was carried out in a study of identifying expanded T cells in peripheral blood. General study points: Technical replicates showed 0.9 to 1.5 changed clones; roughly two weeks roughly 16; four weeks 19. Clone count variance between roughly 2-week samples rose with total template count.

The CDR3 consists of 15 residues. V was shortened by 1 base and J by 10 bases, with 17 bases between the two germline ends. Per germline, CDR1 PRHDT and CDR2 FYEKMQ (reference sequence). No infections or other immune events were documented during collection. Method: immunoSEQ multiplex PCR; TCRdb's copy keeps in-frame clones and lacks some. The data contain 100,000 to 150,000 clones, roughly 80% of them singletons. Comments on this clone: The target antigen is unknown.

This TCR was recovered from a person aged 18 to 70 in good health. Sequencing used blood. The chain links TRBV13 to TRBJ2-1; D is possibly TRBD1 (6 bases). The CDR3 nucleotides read TGTGCCAGCAGCTTAGACAGGGCCGGTGAAGGGGAGCAGTTCTTC. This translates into CASSLDRAGEGEQFF.